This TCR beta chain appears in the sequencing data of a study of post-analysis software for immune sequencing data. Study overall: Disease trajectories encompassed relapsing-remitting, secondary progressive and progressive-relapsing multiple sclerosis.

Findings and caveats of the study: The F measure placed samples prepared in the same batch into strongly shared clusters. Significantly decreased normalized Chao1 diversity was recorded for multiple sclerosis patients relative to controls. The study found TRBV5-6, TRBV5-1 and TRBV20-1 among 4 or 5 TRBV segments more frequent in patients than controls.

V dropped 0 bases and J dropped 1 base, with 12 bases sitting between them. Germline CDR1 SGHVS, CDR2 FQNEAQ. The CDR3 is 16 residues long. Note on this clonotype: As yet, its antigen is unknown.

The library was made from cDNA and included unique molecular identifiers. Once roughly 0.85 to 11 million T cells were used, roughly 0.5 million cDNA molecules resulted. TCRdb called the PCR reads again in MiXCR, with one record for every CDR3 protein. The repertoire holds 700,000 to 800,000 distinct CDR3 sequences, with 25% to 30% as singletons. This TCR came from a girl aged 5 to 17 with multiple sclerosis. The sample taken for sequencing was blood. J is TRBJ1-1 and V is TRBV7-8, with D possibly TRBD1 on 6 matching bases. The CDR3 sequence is CASSLARRGQNTEAFF. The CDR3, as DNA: TGTGCCAGCAGCTTAGCGCGGAGGGGACAGAACACTGAAGCTTTCTTT.